These 12 T cell receptor beta chains were all obtained from the same sample, sequenced in a study of T-cell reconstitution after alpha-beta-depleted transplantation in children. During its preparation, the TCRbeta library received unique molecular identifiers. Using its own MiXCR run on the PCR reads, TCRdb lists one record per CDR3 protein. Counted here are roughly 100,000 distinct CDR3 sequences, under 7% occurring once; the ten biggest clones make up about 6.1%. Sequenced here: PBMCs, mostly from graft donor cells, sampled 60 days after TCRalphabeta/CD19-depleted stem cell transplant. These TCRs come from a female patient younger than 10 who had a stem cell transplant for Fanconi anemia, so the T cells may come from the graft donor.

The sample holds many counts of this clonotype. V is TRBV12-3 or TRBV12-4 and J is TRBJ1-5; weak D call: TRBD1 (6 bases). This CDR3 spans 14 amino acids. Trimming cost V 7 bases and J 7 bases, with 17 bases left between them. The CDR3 DNA sequence: TGTGCCAGCACCCTTCCTGGGGGCGTCCAGCCCCAGCATTTT. Protein product: CASTLPGGVQPQHF.

The table lists this clonotype with many counts. The genes are TRBV29-1 and TRBJ2-7; 9 positions match TRBD1. The germline gives CDR1 SQVTM, CDR2 ANQGSEA. The junction had 4 bases not matched to a gene; V was cut back by 6 bases and J by 4 bases. The CDR3 spans 12 residues. The CDR3 DNA reads TGCAGCGTGGGACAGGGTCTATACGAGCAGTACTTC. It yields the protein CSVGQGLYEQYF.

This clonotype was seen a few times. The V and J genes are TRBV4-2 and TRBJ2-1; 16 positions agree with TRBD2. V trimming: 3 bases; J trimming: 6 bases; junction bases outside the gene matches: 14. The germline gives CDR1 LGHNA, CDR2 YNFKEQ. The CDR3 has 20 residues. The CDR3 region has the DNA TGTGCCAGCAGCCACCTGGGACTAGCGGGAGGGCCGAGTAAACGCAATGAGCAGTTCTTC. It translates to CASSHLGLAGGPSKRNEQFF.

This clonotype was observed many times. The chain uses TRBV20-1 and TRBJ1-2; D call uncertain. V lost 6 bases and J 3 bases, leaving 11 bases between the germline ends. The CDR3 contains 12 residues. Germline V gene lookup returns CDR1 DFQATT and CDR2 SNEGSKA (reference sequence). CDR3 DNA: TGCAGTGCCTCGGACTGGGACTATGGCTACACCTTC. This encodes CSASDWDYGYTF.

The genes are TRBV2 and TRBJ2-2; D call uncertain. The germline V and J ends were trimmed by 6 bases and 5 bases, with 4 bases remaining between them. The CDR3 extends over 11 amino acids. The V gene's germline CDR1 is SNHLY and CDR2 FYNNEI. For the CDR3, the DNA is TGTGCCAGCAGCGCGACCGGGGAGCTGTTTTTT. Its protein product is CASSATGELFF. The entire variable domain, with the rest obtained from reference TRBV2 and TRBJ2-2, is as follows: EPEVTQTPSHQVTQMGQEVILRCVPISNHLYFYWYRQILGQKVEFLVSFYNNEISEKSEIFDDQFSVERPDGSNFTLKIRSTKLEDSAMYFCASSATGELFFGEGSRLTVL.

This clonotype has only a few counts. The rearrangement uses TRBV20-1 and TRBJ2-2; the match to TRBD1 covers 7 bases. This CDR3 comprises 15 residues. CDR1 DFQATT and CDR2 SNEGSKA come from the germline V gene (reference sequence). J was trimmed by 2 bases and V by 7 bases; bases with no gene match: 10. Here the CDR3 DNA reads TGCAGTGTCCCGACAGGGTCCCGAAACACCGGGGAGCTGTTTTTT. Translation: CSVPTGSRNTGELFF.

This clonotype was counted a few times. The V call is TRBV6-1, the J call TRBJ1-5; 7 bases are a match to TRBD1. V trimming: 6 bases; J trimming: 5 bases; junction bases outside the gene matches: 4. The CDR3 is 13 residues long. Germline V CDR1 and CDR2: MNHNS, SASEGT. The CDR3 loop reads CASRTGADQPQHF. CDR3 in DNA: TGTGCCAGCAGAACAGGGGCGGATCAGCCCCAGCATTTT.

This clonotype was found many times. This chain links TRBV7-9 with TRBJ2-1; D not certain. The CDR3 has 14 amino acids. From germline, CDR1 is SEHNR and CDR2 FQNEAQ (reference sequence). The V end lost 0 bases, the J end lost 2 bases, and 5 bases lay between the germline ends. CDR3: CASSLAGTYNEQFF. CDR3 DNA: TGTGCCAGCAGCTTAGCGGGGACCTACAATGAGCAGTTCTTC.

This clonotype was detected only a few times. CDR3 region: CASYPNRAIKMNTEAFF. The CDR3 DNA follows: TGCGCCAGCTATCCAAACCGGGCCATAAAAATGAACACTGAAGCTTTCTTT. The chain recombines TRBV5-1 with TRBJ1-1; D uncertain. From germline, CDR1 is SGHRS and CDR2 YFSETQ. CDR3 size: 17 residues. With 7 bases removed from V and 0 bases from J, the gap between germline ends came to 22 bases. The full variable domain, with the rest looked up from reference TRBV5-1 and TRBJ1-1, is KAGVTQTPRYLIKTRGQQVTLSCSPISGHRSVSWYQQTPGQGLQFLFEYFSETQRNKGNFPGRFSGRQFSNSRSEMNVSTLELGDSALYLCASYPNRAIKMNTEAFFGQGTRLTVV.

This clonotype was counted ten times or more. The V and J genes are TRBV12-3 or TRBV12-4 and TRBJ1-4, with 7 bases fitting TRBD1. V shed 5 bases and J 5 bases; nucleotides not matched to a gene: 2. The CDR3 consists of 13 residues. Here the CDR3 DNA reads TGTGCCAGCAGTCGGGGACAGAATGAAAAACTGTTTTTT. Its protein is CASSRGQNEKLFF.

This clonotype was recorded many times. CDR3: CASSSGLGDRGLNQAAFF. The DNA for the CDR3 is TGCGCCAGCAGCTCAGGCCTGGGGGACAGGGGGCTGAATCAAGCGGCTTTCTTT. V and J are TRBV5-1 and TRBJ1-1; TRBD1 matches at 12 bases. V dropped 3 bases and J dropped 11; count of bases not matched to a gene: 20. Germline lookup yields CDR1 SGHRS and CDR2 YFSETQ. CDR3 size: 18 residues.

At least ten counts were recorded for this clonotype. The chain recombines TRBV11-2 with TRBJ2-2, with D maybe TRBD2 (5 bases). V lost 1 base and J 13 bases, leaving 7 bases between the germline ends. The CDR3 consists of 11 residues. Germline V gene data show CDR1 as SGHAT and CDR2 as FQNNGV. Written as DNA, the CDR3 is TGTGCCAGCAGCTTAGGCGGGCGGCTGTTTTTT. It encodes CASSLGGRLFF.